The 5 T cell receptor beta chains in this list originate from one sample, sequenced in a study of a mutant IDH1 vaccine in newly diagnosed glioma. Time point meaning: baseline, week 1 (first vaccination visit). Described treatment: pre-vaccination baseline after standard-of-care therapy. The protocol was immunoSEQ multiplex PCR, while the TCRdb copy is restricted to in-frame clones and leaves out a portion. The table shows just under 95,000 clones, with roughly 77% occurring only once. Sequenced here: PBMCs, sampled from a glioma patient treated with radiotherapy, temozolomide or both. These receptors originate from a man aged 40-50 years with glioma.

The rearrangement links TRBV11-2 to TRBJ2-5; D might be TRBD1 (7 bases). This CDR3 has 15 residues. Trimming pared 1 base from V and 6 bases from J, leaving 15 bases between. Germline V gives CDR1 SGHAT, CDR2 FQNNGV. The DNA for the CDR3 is TGTGCCAGCAGCTTAGGAGGAGGGGGCGCGAAGACCCAGTACTTC. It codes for CASSLGGGGAKTQYF.

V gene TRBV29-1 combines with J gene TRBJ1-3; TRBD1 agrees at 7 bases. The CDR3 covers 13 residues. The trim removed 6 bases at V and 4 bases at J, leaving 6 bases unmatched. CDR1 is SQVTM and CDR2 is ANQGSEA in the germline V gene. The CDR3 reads CSVSRGTGNTIYF. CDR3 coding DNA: TGCAGCGTAAGCAGGGGGACGGGAAACACCATATATTTT.

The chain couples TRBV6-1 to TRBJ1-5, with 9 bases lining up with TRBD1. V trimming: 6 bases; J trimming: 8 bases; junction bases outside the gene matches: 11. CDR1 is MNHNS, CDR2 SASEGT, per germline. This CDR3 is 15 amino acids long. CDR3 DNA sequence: TGTGCCAGCAGGGCCGGGACAGGGCAAAGGGAGCCCCAGCATTTT. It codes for CASRAGTGQREPQHF.

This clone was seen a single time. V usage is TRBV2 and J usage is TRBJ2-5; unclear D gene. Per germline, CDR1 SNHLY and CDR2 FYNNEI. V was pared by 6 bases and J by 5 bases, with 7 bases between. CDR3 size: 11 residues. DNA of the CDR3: TGTGCCAGCAGGGTTCTGGAGACCCAGTACTTC. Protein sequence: CASRVLETQYF.

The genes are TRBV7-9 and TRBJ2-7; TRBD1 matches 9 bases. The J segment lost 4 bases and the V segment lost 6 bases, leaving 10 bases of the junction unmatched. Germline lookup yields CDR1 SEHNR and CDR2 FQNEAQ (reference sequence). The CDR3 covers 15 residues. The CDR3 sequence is CASSDQDRGGYEQYF. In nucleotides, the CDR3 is TGTGCCAGCAGTGACCAGGACAGGGGAGGGTACGAGCAGTACTTC.